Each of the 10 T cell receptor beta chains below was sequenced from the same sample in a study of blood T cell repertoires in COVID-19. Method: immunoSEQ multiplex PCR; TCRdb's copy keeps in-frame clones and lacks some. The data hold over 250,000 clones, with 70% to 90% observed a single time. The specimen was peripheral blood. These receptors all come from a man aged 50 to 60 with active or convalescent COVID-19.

CDR3 nucleotide sequence: TGTGCCAGTAGTATTTTTCCGGGACAGCACTATGGCTACACCTTC. Translation gives CASSIFPGQHYGYTF. V gene TRBV19 combines with J gene TRBJ1-2, with 7 bases identical to TRBD1. CDR3 length equals 15 residues. V shed 3 bases and J 3 bases; nucleotides not matched to a gene: 7. The germline V gene has CDR1 LNHDA and CDR2 SQIVND (reference sequence).

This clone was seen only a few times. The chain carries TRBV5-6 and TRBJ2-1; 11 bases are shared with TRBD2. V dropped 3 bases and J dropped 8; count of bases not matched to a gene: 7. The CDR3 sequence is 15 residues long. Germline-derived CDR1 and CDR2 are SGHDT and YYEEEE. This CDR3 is CASSSIAGGHYEQFF. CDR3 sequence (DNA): TGTGCCAGCAGCTCCATAGCGGGAGGGCATTATGAGCAGTTCTTC. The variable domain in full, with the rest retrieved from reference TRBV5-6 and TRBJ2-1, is DAGVTQSPTHLIKTRGQQVTLRCSPKSGHDTVSWYQQALGQGPQFIFQYYEEEERQRGNFPDRFSGHQFPNYSSELNVNALLLGDSALYLCASSSIAGGHYEQFFGPGTRLTVL.

CDR3 DNA sequence: TGTGCCAGCAGTTACTTAGGGAGAAACCACTTT. This translates into CASSYLGRNHF. This chain joins TRBV28 and TRBJ1-6; D is uncertain. Germline V gene sequence: CDR1 MDHEN, CDR2 SYDVKM. Trimming cost V 4 bases and J 18 bases, with 13 bases left between them. The CDR3 is 11 amino acids.

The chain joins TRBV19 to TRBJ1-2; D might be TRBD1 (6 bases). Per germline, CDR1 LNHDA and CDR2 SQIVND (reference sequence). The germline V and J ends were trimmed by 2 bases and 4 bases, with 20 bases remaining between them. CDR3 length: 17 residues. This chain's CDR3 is CASSIRGGSSGFYGYTF. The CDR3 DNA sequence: TGTGCCAGTAGTATAAGGGGGGGCAGCTCGGGATTCTATGGCTACACCTTC.

The CDR3 is CAISGLAGGEQFF. The CDR3 nucleotides read TGTGCCATCAGCGGACTAGCGGGAGGTGAGCAGTTCTTC. The V gene is TRBV10-3, the J gene TRBJ2-1; 14 nucleotides line up with TRBD2. Trimming cost V 6 bases and J 9 bases; bases outside gene matches: 1. The CDR3 totals 13 residues. Looked up from germline, CDR1 is ENHRY and CDR2 is SYGVKD.

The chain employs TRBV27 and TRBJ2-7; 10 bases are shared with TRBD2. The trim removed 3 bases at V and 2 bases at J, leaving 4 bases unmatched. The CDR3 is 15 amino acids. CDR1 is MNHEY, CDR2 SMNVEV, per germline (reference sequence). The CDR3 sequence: CASSFEAGGPYEQYF. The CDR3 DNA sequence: TGTGCCAGCAGTTTCGAAGCGGGAGGGCCCTACGAGCAGTACTTC.

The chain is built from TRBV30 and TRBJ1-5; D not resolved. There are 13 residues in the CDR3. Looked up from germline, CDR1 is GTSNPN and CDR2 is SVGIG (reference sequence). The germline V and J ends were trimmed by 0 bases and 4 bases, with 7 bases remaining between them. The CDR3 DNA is TGTGCCTGGAGTGTAGCGGAGAATCAGCCCCAGCATTTT. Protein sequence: CAWSVAENQPQHF.

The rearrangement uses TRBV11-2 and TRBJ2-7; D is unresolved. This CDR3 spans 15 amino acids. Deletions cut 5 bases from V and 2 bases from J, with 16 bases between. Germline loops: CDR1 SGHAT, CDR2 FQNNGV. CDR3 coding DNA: TGTGCCAGCAGCCAAGATTACAACCCGACCTACGAGCAGTACTTC. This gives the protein CASSQDYNPTYEQYF.

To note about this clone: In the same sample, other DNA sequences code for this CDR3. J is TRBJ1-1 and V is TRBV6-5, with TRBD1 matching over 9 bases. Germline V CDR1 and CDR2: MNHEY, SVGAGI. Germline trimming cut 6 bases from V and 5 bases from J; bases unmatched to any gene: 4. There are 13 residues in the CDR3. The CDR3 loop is CASRGTGRTEAFF. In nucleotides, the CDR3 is TGTGCCAGCAGGGGGACAGGGCGTACTGAAGCTTTCTTT.

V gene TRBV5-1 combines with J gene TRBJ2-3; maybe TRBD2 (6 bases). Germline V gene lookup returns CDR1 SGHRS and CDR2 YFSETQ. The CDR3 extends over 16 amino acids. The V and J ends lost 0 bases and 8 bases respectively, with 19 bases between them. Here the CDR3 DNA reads TGCGCCAGCAGCTTGGGGGGCGGGACGATTCAGACTACGCAGTATTTT. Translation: CASSLGGGTIQTTQYF. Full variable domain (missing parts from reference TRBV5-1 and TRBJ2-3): KAGVTQTPRYLIKTRGQQVTLSCSPISGHRSVSWYQQTPGQGLQFLFEYFSETQRNKGNFPGRFSGRQFSNSRSEMNVSTLELGDSALYLCASSLGGGTIQTTQYFGPGTRLTVL.